This TCR beta chain was profiled in a study of blood T cell repertoires in COVID-19. Study overall: The United States, Italy and Spain supplied acute and convalescent COVID-19 samples.

Clones were read by immunoSEQ multiplex PCR, and TCRdb kept only the in-frame ones, dropping some. Among 150,000 to 200,000 clones listed, less than 90% were seen once. V lost 6 bases, J lost 2 bases, and 11 bases lay in between. This CDR3 region has 14 residues. Germline V CDR1 and CDR2: LGHDT, YNNKEL (reference sequence). Recruitment covered roughly 22 US areas and drew participants whose ages spanned roughly 18 to 90 years. Assignments of participants to cohorts depended upon their own reported clinical history. Recovered participants had two consecutive negative NP/OP PCR tests, healthcare professional clearance, or symptom resolution.

Material for sequencing was PBMCs or T cells enriched from blood (not recorded which). V and J are TRBV3-1 (or the pseudogene TRBV3-2) and TRBJ2-1, with D perhaps TRBD2 (5 bases). The receptor's source is a woman aged 50 to 60 who had recovered from COVID-19. CDR3 sequence: CASSYIATYNEQFF. CDR3 bases: TGTGCCAGCAGTTACATAGCGACCTACAATGAGCAGTTCTTC.